The rows below give T cell receptor beta chains drawn from one sample of a study of OX40 agonist ivuxolimab in advanced cancers. Assay used: immunoSEQ multiplex PCR; TCRdb lists only in-frame clones, some missing. The table lists about 22,000 clones, roughly 84% of them singletons. Source: CD4+ or CD8+ T cells sorted from blood, taken in a trial of the OX40 agonist ivuxolimab. The receptors were gathered from an adult with an advanced solid tumor such as melanoma, head and neck, liver or kidney cancer. Each CDR3 is given with its conserved first and last residue. Each record gives: J gene, V gene, D gene, CDR3 protein, CDR3 DNA. A D gene is named only where the DNA matches it firmly.

TRBJ2-1	TRBV4-3	-	CASSQGTGLAYNEQFF	TGCGCCAGCAGCCAAGGGACGGGACTCGCCTACAATGAGCAGTTCTTC
TRBJ2-7	TRBV5-4	TRBD1	CASSYRGAEYEQYF	TGTGCCAGCAGCTACAGGGGGGCGGAGTACGAGCAGTACTTC
TRBJ1-5	TRBV30	-	CAWSVDAGQPQHF	TGTGCCTGGAGTGTAGACGCGGGGCAGCCCCAGCATTTT
TRBJ2-7	TRBV19	TRBD2	CASSIRAGVVEQYF	TGTGCCAGTAGTATAAGGGCGGGAGTCGTCGAGCAGTACTTC
TRBJ1-5	TRBV4-1	TRBD1	CASSQGDRDSIWDQPQHF	TGCGCCAGCAGCCAGGGGGACAGGGATTCTATTTGGGATCAGCCCCAGCATTTT
TRBJ2-5	TRBV30	-	CAWTADRPRETQYF	TGTGCCTGGACCGCGGACAGACCTCGAGAGACCCAGTACTTC
TRBJ2-7	TRBV30	-	CAWSVQIGSPYEQYF	TGTGCCTGGAGTGTACAAATCGGGTCCCCCTACGAGCAGTACTTC
TRBJ2-3	TRBV19	-	CASSIFGDTQYF	TGTGCCAGTAGTATATTTGGAGATACGCAGTATTTT
TRBJ2-7	TRBV4-1	-	CASSQGESLHEQYF	TGCGCCAGCAGCCAAGGAGAATCGCTCCACGAGCAGTACTTC
TRBJ2-5	TRBV28	TRBD2	CASSLRGLAGVETQYF	TGTGCCAGCAGTTTGCGGGGACTAGCGGGAGTAGAGACCCAGTACTTC
TRBJ1-2	TRBV11-2	-	CASSLDVNGGGGYTF	TGTGCCAGCAGCTTAGACGTCAACGGAGGGGGTGGCTACACCTTC
TRBJ2-1	TRBV5-5	TRBD2	CASTPTSAPYNEQFF	TGTGCCAGCACCCCGACTAGCGCCCCTTACAATGAGCAGTTCTTC